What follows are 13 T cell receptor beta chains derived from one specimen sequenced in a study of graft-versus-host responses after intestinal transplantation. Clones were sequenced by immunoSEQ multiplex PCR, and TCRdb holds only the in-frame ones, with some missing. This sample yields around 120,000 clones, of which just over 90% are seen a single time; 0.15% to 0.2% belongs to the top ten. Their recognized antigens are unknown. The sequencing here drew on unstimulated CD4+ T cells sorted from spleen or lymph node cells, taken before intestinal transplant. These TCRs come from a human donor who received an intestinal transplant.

For the CDR3, the DNA is TGCGCCAGCAGCTTGGTGGGAGTAGGCTCCTACGAGCAGTACTTC. It yields the protein CASSLVGVGSYEQYF. The gene calls are TRBV5-1 and TRBJ2-7; tentatively, D is TRBD2 (5 bases). Trimming took off 0 bases at V and 0 bases at J, with 10 bases between the two ends. CDR3 length: 15 amino acids. The germline gives CDR1 SGHRS, CDR2 YFSETQ.

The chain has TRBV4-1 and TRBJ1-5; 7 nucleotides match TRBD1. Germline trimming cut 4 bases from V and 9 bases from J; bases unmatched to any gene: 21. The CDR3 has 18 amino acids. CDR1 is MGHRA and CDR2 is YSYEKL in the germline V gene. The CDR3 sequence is CASSLLAARQGGRGPQHF. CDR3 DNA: TGCGCCAGCAGCCTCCTTGCTGCGAGGCAGGGGGGAAGGGGGCCCCAGCATTTT.

CDR3 DNA: TGCGCCAGCAGCTTGGCGGTCGGGACAGGGATTGGAAACACCATATATTTT. It yields the protein CASSLAVGTGIGNTIYF. The V and J genes are TRBV5-1 and TRBJ1-3; 9 bases are shared with TRBD1. The CDR3 is 17 amino acids. Trimming cost V 0 bases and J 3 bases; bases outside gene matches: 7. Germline lookup yields CDR1 SGHRS and CDR2 YFSETQ.

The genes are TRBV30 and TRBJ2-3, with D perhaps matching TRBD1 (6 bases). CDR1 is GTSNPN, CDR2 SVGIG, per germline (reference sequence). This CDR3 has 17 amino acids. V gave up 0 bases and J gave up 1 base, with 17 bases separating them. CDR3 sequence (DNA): TGTGCCTGGAGTGTGGGGGCATTGAGGGACCGCACAGATACGCAGTATTTT. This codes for CAWSVGALRDRTDTQYF.

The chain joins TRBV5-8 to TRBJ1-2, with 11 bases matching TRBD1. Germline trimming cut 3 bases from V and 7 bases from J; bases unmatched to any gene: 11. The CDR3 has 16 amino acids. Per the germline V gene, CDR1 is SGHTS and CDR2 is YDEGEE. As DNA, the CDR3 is TGTGCCAGCAGCTCGGGCCTACTTGGACAGGGGGCTGGCTACACCTTC. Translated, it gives CASSSGLLGQGAGYTF.

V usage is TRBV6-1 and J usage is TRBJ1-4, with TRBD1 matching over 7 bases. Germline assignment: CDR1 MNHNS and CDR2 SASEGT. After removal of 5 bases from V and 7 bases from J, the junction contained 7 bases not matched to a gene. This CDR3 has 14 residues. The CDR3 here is CASSNGQVGEKLFF. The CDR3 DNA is TGTGCCAGCAGTAACGGACAGGTCGGTGAAAAACTGTTTTTT.

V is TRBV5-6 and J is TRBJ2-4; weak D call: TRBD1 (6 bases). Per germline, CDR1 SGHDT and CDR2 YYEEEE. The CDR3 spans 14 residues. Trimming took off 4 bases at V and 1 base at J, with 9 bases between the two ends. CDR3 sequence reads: CASSDDRAKNIQYF. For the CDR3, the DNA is TGTGCCAGCAGCGATGACAGGGCCAAAAACATTCAGTACTTC.

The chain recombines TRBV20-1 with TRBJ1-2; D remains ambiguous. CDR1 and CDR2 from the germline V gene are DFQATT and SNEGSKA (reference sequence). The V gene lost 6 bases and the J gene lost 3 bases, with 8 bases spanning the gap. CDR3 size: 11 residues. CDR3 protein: CSAFTDYGYTF. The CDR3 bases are TGCAGTGCCTTCACAGACTATGGCTACACCTTC.

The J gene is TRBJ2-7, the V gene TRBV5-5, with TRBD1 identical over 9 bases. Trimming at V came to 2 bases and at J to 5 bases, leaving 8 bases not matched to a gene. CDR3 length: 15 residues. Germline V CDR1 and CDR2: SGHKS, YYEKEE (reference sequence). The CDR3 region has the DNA TGTGCCAGCAGCTTCACGGGACAGGGCTTTCACGAGCAGTACTTC. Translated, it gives CASSFTGQGFHEQYF.

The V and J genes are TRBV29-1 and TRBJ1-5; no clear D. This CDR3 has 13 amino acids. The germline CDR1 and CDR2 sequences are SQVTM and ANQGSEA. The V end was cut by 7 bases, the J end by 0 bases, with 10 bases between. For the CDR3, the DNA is TGCAGCGCAAGAGAAACTAGCAATCAGCCCCAGCATTTT. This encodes CSARETSNQPQHF.

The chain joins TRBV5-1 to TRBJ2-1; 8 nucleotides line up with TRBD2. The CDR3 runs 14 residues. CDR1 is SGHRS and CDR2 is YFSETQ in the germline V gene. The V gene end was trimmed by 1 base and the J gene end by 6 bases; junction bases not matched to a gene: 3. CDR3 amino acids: CASSLSGGPNEQFF. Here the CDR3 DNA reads TGCGCCAGCAGCTTGAGCGGGGGACCCAATGAGCAGTTCTTC. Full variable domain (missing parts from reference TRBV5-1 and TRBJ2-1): KAGVTQTPRYLIKTRGQQVTLSCSPISGHRSVSWYQQTPGQGLQFLFEYFSETQRNKGNFPGRFSGRQFSNSRSEMNVSTLELGDSALYLCASSLSGGPNEQFFGPGTRLTVL.

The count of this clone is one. The CDR3 DNA follows: TGTGCCAGCGGAGACAGACAGTTTAATTCACCCCTCCACTTT. Translating it yields CASGDRQFNSPLHF. The V gene is TRBV6-1, the J gene TRBJ1-6; possible D gene TRBD1, 5 bases. Germline V lookup: CDR1 MNHNS, CDR2 SASEGT. The germline V and J ends were trimmed by 8 bases and 6 bases, with 14 bases remaining between them. This CDR3 has 14 residues.

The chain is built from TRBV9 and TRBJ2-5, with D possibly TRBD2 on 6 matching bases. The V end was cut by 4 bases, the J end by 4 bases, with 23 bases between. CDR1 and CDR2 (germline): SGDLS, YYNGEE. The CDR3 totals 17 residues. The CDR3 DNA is TGTGCCAGCAGCCCTACGGTTACTAGCAGTTTTTCAGAGACCCAGTACTTC. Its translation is CASSPTVTSSFSETQYF.